The entry below gives a single T cell receptor beta chain sequence along with its context. This record belongs to a study of response to subunit inactivated influenza vaccine. The CDR3 sequence is 16 residues long. Germline lookup yields CDR1 DFQATT and CDR2 SNEGSKA (reference sequence). The germline V and J ends were trimmed by 3 bases and 5 bases, with 20 bases remaining between them. TCRdb recomputed calls from the RT-PCR reads with MiXCR, one row per CDR3 protein. The sample holds about 540,000 distinct CDR3 sequences, less than 25% seen once. These records were also assigned to another study, of T cells expressing NK-cell markers. That source adds: Making the TCR beta cDNA relied on 5'RACE template switching with UMIs. Seven of the eight sequenced donors were classified as HCMV-seropositive, and one was classified as seronegative. The leading position in the CD3+CD56-NKG2C+ fraction of four donors also went to these clonotypes.

V is TRBV20-1 and J is TRBJ2-1, with D tentatively TRBD2 (6 bases). Source: CD4+ T cells sorted from PBMCs, taken about 12 days after vaccination. The TCR comes from a man aged 50 to 59 who received an inactivated influenza vaccine. CDR3: CSARLPGALGNNEQFF. Here the CDR3 DNA reads TGCAGTGCTAGGCTACCGGGAGCCCTAGGGAACAATGAGCAGTTCTTC.